The 27 T cell receptor beta chains reported below all come from one sample, sequenced in a study of technical replicates of blood from four donors. The data were produced by immunoSEQ multiplex PCR, yet TCRdb's version contains in-frame clones alone and is incomplete. The sample consists of under 65,000 clones, approximately 95% of them appearing once. The sequencing input was T cells isolated from PBMCs. The receptors shown here come from a human donor in good health.

The V gene is TRBV27, the J gene TRBJ2-7; D remains unclear. This CDR3 is built from 14 residues. V was trimmed by 6 bases and J by 2 bases, leaving 14 bases between them. Germline V gene lookup returns CDR1 MNHEY and CDR2 SMNVEV (reference sequence). The DNA for the CDR3 is TGTGCCAGCAGCGATTACGACACCCCCTACGAGCAGTACTTC. It translates to CASSDYDTPYEQYF.

The chain couples TRBV10-3 to TRBJ2-3; D not resolved. Trimming removed 4 bases at V and 2 bases at J, with 7 bases between. The CDR3 length is 13 residues. Germline CDR1 is ENHRY and CDR2 is SYGVKD. CDR3 DNA: TGTGCCATCAGTGCTATGGTCACAGATACGCAGTATTTT. This codes for CAISAMVTDTQYF.

The chain has TRBV15 and TRBJ1-1; 7 nucleotides match TRBD1. J lost 0 bases, V lost 1 base, and 5 bases had no gene match. The CDR3 sequence is 16 residues long. Germline V gene data show CDR1 as LNHNV and CDR2 as YYDKDF (reference sequence). The CDR3 sequence: CATSRVGGQMNTEAFF. In DNA, the CDR3 is TGTGCCACCAGCAGAGTAGGGGGCCAGATGAACACTGAAGCTTTCTTT.

This clone was observed a few times. The rearrangement links TRBV19 to TRBJ1-1; 7 bases agree with TRBD1. With V trimmed by 1 base and J by 4 bases, 3 bases remained unmatched. The germline CDR1 and CDR2 sequences are LNHDA and SQIVND (reference sequence). The CDR3 is 14 amino acids. DNA of the CDR3: TGTGCCAGTAGTATAGGGGCAGGGGGCACTGAAGCTTTCTTT. Protein product: CASSIGAGGTEAFF.

The chain links TRBV9 to TRBJ1-1; 7 nucleotides align to TRBD1. The J segment lost 0 bases and the V segment lost 3 bases, leaving 2 bases of the junction unmatched. The CDR3 has 14 residues. Germline V gene data show CDR1 as SGDLS and CDR2 as YYNGEE. For the CDR3, the DNA is TGTGCCAGCAGCGCGGGACAGATGAACACTGAAGCTTTCTTT. Protein: CASSAGQMNTEAFF.

J is TRBJ2-3 and V is TRBV5-4, with 11 bases that match TRBD2. This CDR3 is 16 amino acids long. Germline CDR1 reads SGHNT; CDR2 reads YYREEE (reference sequence). V lost 3 bases, J lost 0 bases, and 3 bases stayed unmatched. This CDR3 reads CASSSRTSGSTDTQYF. CDR3 in DNA: TGTGCCAGCAGCTCCCGGACTAGCGGGAGCACAGATACGCAGTATTTT.

The chain has TRBV9 and TRBJ1-1; TRBD1 matches 9 bases. The CDR3 length is 14 residues. Per the germline V gene, CDR1 is SGDLS and CDR2 is YYNGEE. V gave up 0 bases and J gave up 3 bases; unmatched junction bases: 0. The CDR3 reads CASSVGDRDTEAFF. CDR3 DNA: TGTGCCAGCAGCGTAGGGGACAGGGACACTGAAGCTTTCTTT. Full variable domain (rest looked up from reference TRBV9 and TRBJ1-1): DSGVTQTPKHLITATGQRVTLRCSPRSGDLSVYWYQQSLDQGLQFLIQYYNGEERAKGNILERFSAQQFPDLHSELNLSSLELGDSALYFCASSVGDRDTEAFFGQGTRLTVV.

The gene calls are TRBV7-9 and TRBJ2-3; D might be TRBD1 (5 bases). This CDR3 is 12 amino acids long. Germline lookup yields CDR1 SEHNR and CDR2 FQNEAQ (reference sequence). CDR3 region: CEVSRGTDTQYF. The DNA for the CDR3 is TGTGAAGTGTCCAGGGGCACAGATACGCAGTATTTT.

This chain uses TRBV19 with TRBJ2-5, with 7 nucleotides matching TRBD2. Germline CDR1 reads LNHDA; CDR2 reads SQIVND (reference sequence). V lost 7 bases, J lost 1 base, and 6 bases stayed unmatched. This CDR3 contains 14 residues. The CDR3 sequence is CASTDGTTQETQYF. As DNA, the CDR3 is TGTGCCAGTACCGACGGGACTACCCAAGAGACCCAGTACTTC.

The chain links TRBV19 to TRBJ1-3; possibly TRBD1 for D (5 bases). CDR1 is LNHDA and CDR2 is SQIVND in the germline V gene (reference sequence). With 5 bases removed from V and 0 bases from J, the gap between germline ends came to 11 bases. This CDR3 region has 15 residues. CDR3 amino acids: CASSLDINSGNTIYF. The DNA for the CDR3 is TGTGCCAGTAGTCTGGACATTAACTCTGGAAACACCATATATTTT.

The CDR3 bases are TGTGCCAGCAGCCCGACAGGGAACCAGCCCCAGCATTTT. Encoded protein: CASSPTGNQPQHF. The chain joins TRBV9 to TRBJ1-5; 7 nucleotides line up with TRBD1. With V trimmed by 4 bases and J by 7 bases, 5 bases remained unmatched. CDR3 length equals 13 residues. CDR1 SGDLS and CDR2 YYNGEE come from the germline V gene.

This sequence joins TRBV5-4 and TRBJ2-3, with 7 bases aligning to TRBD1. There are 15 residues in the CDR3. The germline gives CDR1 SGHNT, CDR2 YYREEE (reference sequence). V dropped 4 bases and J dropped 2; count of bases not matched to a gene: 7. In DNA form, the CDR3 reads TGTGCCAGCAGCAATAGGGACAGAGTCACAGATACGCAGTATTTT. Its protein is CASSNRDRVTDTQYF.

In regard to this clone: The junction and the germline gene differ at one end; a read error may be behind it. V gene TRBV2 combines with J gene TRBJ2-1; 9 bases line up with TRBD2. Germline loops: CDR1 SNHLY, CDR2 FYNNEI. This CDR3 is built from 14 residues. The CDR3 DNA sequence: TGTGCCAGTCTTATAGCGGGGGAGTACAGTGAGCAGTTCTTC. Amino acid sequence: CASLIAGEYSEQFF.

The chain links TRBV18 to TRBJ2-7; no reliable D call. V lost 5 bases, J lost 4 bases, and 12 bases lay in between. CDR1 is KGHSH, CDR2 LQKENI, per germline. The CDR3 is 13 residues long. CDR3 in DNA: TGTGCCAGCTCATCCTATGACGGGTACGAGCAGTACTTC. Encoded protein: CASSSYDGYEQYF.

The chain is built from TRBV5-4 and TRBJ2-7, with D unresolved. The length of the CDR3 is 14 residues. Deletions cut 0 bases from V and 0 bases from J, with 7 bases between. Germline V gives CDR1 SGHNT, CDR2 YYREEE (reference sequence). CDR3 DNA: TGTGCCAGCAGCTTGGGCGGCTACTCCTACGAGCAGTACTTC. It yields the protein CASSLGGYSYEQYF.

The rearrangement joins TRBV20-1 to TRBJ1-2; D gene unclear. Trimming removed 4 bases at V and 4 bases at J, with 7 bases between. This CDR3 region has 11 residues. CDR1 and CDR2 (germline): DFQATT, SNEGSKA (reference sequence). The CDR3 here is CSAMRSYGYTF. The DNA of the CDR3 is TGCAGTGCTATGCGGTCCTATGGCTACACCTTC.

The chain is built from TRBV27 and TRBJ1-4; TRBD1 matches 8 bases. The V gene's germline CDR1 is MNHEY and CDR2 SMNVEV (reference sequence). CDR3 length: 12 amino acids. V was pared by 8 bases and J by 6 bases, with 2 bases of the junction left unmatched. The CDR3 is CASEQGDEKLFF. The CDR3, as DNA: TGTGCCAGCGAACAGGGGGATGAAAAACTGTTTTTT.

Only one count was recorded for this clone. The chain is built from TRBV27 and TRBJ2-3; D unclear. Germline CDR1 MNHEY, CDR2 SMNVEV (reference sequence). The CDR3 loop spans 15 amino acids. V lost 3 bases, J lost 0 bases, and 10 bases lay in between. The CDR3 DNA reads TGTGCCAGCAGTTTGAGCTTCACTAGCACAGATACGCAGTATTTT. It yields the protein CASSLSFTSTDTQYF.

The V call is TRBV4-2, the J call TRBJ2-1, with TRBD1 as a possible D gene (5 bases). The germline V gene encodes CDR1 LGHNA and CDR2 YNFKEQ. The V and J ends lost 0 bases and 8 bases respectively, with 14 bases between them. The CDR3 runs to 15 residues. CDR3 loop: CASSQDQQGRDEQFF. CDR3 in DNA: TGTGCCAGCAGCCAAGATCAGCAGGGCCGGGATGAGCAGTTCTTC.

V is TRBV30 and J is TRBJ2-5; D possibly corresponds to TRBD2 (6 bases). CDR3 size: 13 residues. The germline gives CDR1 GTSNPN, CDR2 SVGIG (reference sequence). V gave up 5 bases and J gave up 5 bases, with 15 bases separating them. As DNA, the CDR3 is TGTGCCTGGGCGGACGGGAGTCAGGAGACCCAGTACTTC. Encoded protein: CAWADGSQETQYF.

In this sample, this clone turned up once. The rearrangement joins TRBV5-1 to TRBJ1-4; 7 nucleotides line up with TRBD1. This CDR3 has 15 amino acids. After removal of 4 bases from V and 7 bases from J, the junction contained 10 bases not matched to a gene. CDR1 and CDR2 from the germline V gene are SGHRS and YFSETQ. The CDR3 DNA follows: TGCGCCAGCAGCCACGAAGGGGGCTCTGGTGAAAAACTGTTTTTT. It yields the protein CASSHEGGSGEKLFF.

This clone was found once. The chain uses TRBV7-2 and TRBJ2-1; 11 bases line up with TRBD2. The V segment lost 5 bases and the J segment 10 bases; nucleotides outside the gene matches: 7. The CDR3 sequence is 14 residues long. The germline V gene encodes CDR1 SGHTA and CDR2 FQGNSA. The CDR3 DNA is TGTGCCAGCAGCCCCCGACTAGCGGGACAGGAGCAGTTCTTC. Translation: CASSPRLAGQEQFF. The variable domain in full, completed from reference TRBV7-2 and TRBJ2-1, reads GAGVSQSPSNKVTEKGKDVELRCDPISGHTALYWYRQSLGQGLEFLIYFQGNSAPDKSGLPSDRFSAERTGGSVSTLTIQRTQQEDSAVYLCASSPRLAGQEQFFGPGTRLTVL.

The chain couples TRBV10-3 to TRBJ2-1; D is perhaps TRBD1 (6 bases). Trimming took 4 bases from V and 7 from J, leaving 14 bases between them. The CDR3 is 14 amino acids. The germline V gene has CDR1 ENHRY and CDR2 SYGVKD. CDR3 amino acids: CAISGGRGWNEQFF. In DNA form, the CDR3 reads TGTGCCATCAGTGGAGGCAGGGGATGGAATGAGCAGTTCTTC.

The chain combines TRBV27 with TRBJ2-7, with D possibly matching TRBD1 (6 bases). CDR3 size: 15 residues. Deletions cut 5 bases from V and 0 bases from J, with 14 bases between. The germline V gene encodes CDR1 MNHEY and CDR2 SMNVEV (reference sequence). CDR3: CASSPGQKPSYEQYF. In nucleotides, the CDR3 is TGTGCCAGCAGTCCCGGACAGAAACCCTCCTACGAGCAGTACTTC.

The V and J genes are TRBV4-1 and TRBJ2-1, with TRBD2 matching 11 bases. Germline V gives CDR1 MGHRA, CDR2 YSYEKL. V gave up 4 bases and J gave up 4 bases; unmatched junction bases: 3. This CDR3 has 15 residues. The CDR3 DNA follows: TGCGCCAGCAGCCTCAGGACTAGCGGGTACAATGAGCAGTTCTTC. It encodes CASSLRTSGYNEQFF.

The J gene is TRBJ2-7, the V gene TRBV6-5; 8 bases agree with TRBD1. The length of the CDR3 is 16 residues. V dropped 4 bases and J dropped 3; count of bases not matched to a gene: 11. The V gene's germline CDR1 is MNHEY and CDR2 SVGAGI. CDR3 sequence reads: CASSSFWTGLNYEQYF. DNA for the CDR3: TGTGCCAGCAGTTCATTCTGGACAGGGCTGAACTACGAGCAGTACTTC.

In DNA, the CDR3 is TGTGCCAGTACCGGGGGGGAGGCGGGAGGGCTCAATGAGCAGTTCTTC. Translation: CASTGGEAGGLNEQFF. This chain joins TRBV19 and TRBJ2-1; 9 nucleotides line up with TRBD2. V gave up 7 bases and J gave up 6 bases; unmatched junction bases: 13. Germline CDR1 reads LNHDA; CDR2 reads SQIVND (reference sequence). CDR3 length: 16 amino acids.